This TCR beta chain was profiled in a study of CD8 T cells in ankylosing spondylitis. This clonotype was recorded many times. Its antigen remains unidentified. Quantitative 5'-RACE with molecular barcodes generated TCR beta libraries. TCRdb processed the 5' RACE reads anew with MiXCR; each CDR3 protein has one entry. The sample shows over 600,000 distinct CDR3 sequences, 19% of them seen only once. Trimming took off 4 bases at V and 7 bases at J, with 14 bases between the two ends. The CDR3 consists of 15 residues. Whole-study findings and limits: Reports say disease-linked clones showed up significantly more in matched ankylosing spondylitis synovial fluid. Blood from ankylosing spondylitis patients appeared to carry a characteristic roughly 8-variant TCR beta motif.

The source of this sequence is a male donor with ankylosing spondylitis. Sequencing was carried out using blood, either unsorted or a sorted T cell fraction (not recorded which). The chain links TRBV12-3 or TRBV12-4 to TRBJ1-6, with D possibly being TRBD1 (5 bases). CDR3 DNA: TGTGCCAGCAGTTACCGGGGGGGAGGGAATTCACCCCTCCACTTT. It specifies CASSYRGGGNSPLHF.